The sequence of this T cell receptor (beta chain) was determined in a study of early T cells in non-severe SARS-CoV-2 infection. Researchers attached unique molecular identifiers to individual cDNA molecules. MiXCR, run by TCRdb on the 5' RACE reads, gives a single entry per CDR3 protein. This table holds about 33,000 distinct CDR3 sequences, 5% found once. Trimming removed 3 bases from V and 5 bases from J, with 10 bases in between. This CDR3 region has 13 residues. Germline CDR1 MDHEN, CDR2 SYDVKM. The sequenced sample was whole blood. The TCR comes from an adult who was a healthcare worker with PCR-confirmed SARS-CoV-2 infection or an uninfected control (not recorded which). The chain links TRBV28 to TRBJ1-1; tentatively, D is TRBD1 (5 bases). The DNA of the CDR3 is TGTGCCAGCAGTTTCACTGGGGGAACTGAAGCTTTCTTT. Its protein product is CASSFTGGTEAFF.